This section outlines one T cell receptor (beta chain) sequence together with its context. Per germline, CDR1 MRHNA and CDR2 SNTAGT. The CDR3 runs to 13 residues. The V end lost 3 bases, the J end lost 1 base, and 5 bases lay between the germline ends. The data were taken from a study of blood T cell repertoires in COVID-19. Study-wide context: PBMCs, B-cell-depleted T cells, or T cells were the source of the cDNA or gDNA that made up the material.

In the study's own analysis: How many nucleated cells were present was estimated from reference gene primer amplification. The method was immunoSEQ multiplex PCR; TCRdb's version includes in-frame clones alone and lacks a portion of them. Clonal size and the V and J genes are those of that table, whereas D and trimming came from the DNA. The sample shows roughly 260,000 clones, over 80% of them seen only once. The genes are TRBV6-4 and TRBJ2-3; a possible D gene is TRBD1 (5 bases). Material for sequencing was peripheral blood. This clonotype originated in a middle-aged woman with acute or convalescent COVID-19. Written as DNA, the CDR3 is TGTGCCAGCAGTGAACAGGGCACAGATACGCAGTATTTT. Its translation is CASSEQGTDTQYF.